This TCR beta chain derives from a study of PD-L1 blockade in urothelial cancer. Study background: The year 2014 saw patients start atezolizumab, 1,200 mg intravenously every 3 weeks. The patients had undergone anywhere from 0 to 3 prior chemotherapy regimens.

Time point noted: pretreatment peripheral blood. Per germline, CDR1 SGHNT and CDR2 YYREEE (reference sequence). The V end was cut by 4 bases, the J end by 3 bases, with 20 bases between. The CDR3 has 16 amino acids. The data were produced by immunoSEQ multiplex PCR, yet TCRdb's version contains in-frame clones alone and is incomplete. The sample contains about 130,000 clones, less than 85% of which appear only once. The sample consisted of PBMCs, taken around atezolizumab (anti-PD-L1) treatment. This chain joins TRBV5-4 and TRBJ2-7; D is perhaps TRBD1 (5 bases). This sequence was found in a man aged 45-65 years with urothelial cancer. CDR3 nucleotides: TGTGCCAGCAGCGCGAAGCAGGGCGCGACCGGCTACGAGCAGTACTTC. It codes for CASSAKQGATGYEQYF. Full variable domain (rest looked up from reference TRBV5-4 and TRBJ2-7): ETGVTQSPTHLIKTRGQQVTLRCSSQSGHNTVSWYQQALGQGPQFIFQYYREEENGRGNFPPRFSGLQFPNYSSELNVNALELDDSALYLCASSAKQGATGYEQYFGPGTRLTVT.